The 19 T cell receptor beta chains given below trace back to one sample, sequenced in a study of radiotherapy plus CTLA-4 blockade in lung cancer. Method: immunoSEQ multiplex PCR; TCRdb's copy keeps in-frame clones and lacks some. The sample yields about 95,000 clones, around 82% seen once. The sample was peripheral blood, taken from a patient treated with radiotherapy plus ipilimumab. The receptors derive from a human donor with non-small cell lung cancer who had stable disease on radiotherapy plus ipilimumab.

This clone was counted a single time. The V gene is TRBV6-5, the J gene TRBJ1-5; no clear D gene. This CDR3 is built from 13 residues. Trimming stripped 6 bases from V and 4 bases from J, with 10 bases between. Germline V gene sequence: CDR1 MNHEY, CDR2 SVGAGI. The CDR3 protein is CASSPVGNQPQHF. In nucleotides, the CDR3 is TGTGCCAGCAGCCCGGTGGGGAATCAGCCCCAGCATTTT.

The chain couples TRBV2 to TRBJ1-2; D is ambiguous. This CDR3 region has 14 residues. V shed 8 bases and J shed 7 bases, with 20 bases lying between them. The germline V gene has CDR1 SNHLY and CDR2 FYNNEI. The CDR3 bases are TGTGCCAGCTACCGCCTTGGGTGGAGCGGTGGCTACACCTTC. Translated: CASYRLGWSGGYTF. Combining the CDR3 with reference TRBV2 and TRBJ1-2 gives the whole variable domain EPEVTQTPSHQVTQMGQEVILRCVPISNHLYFYWYRQILGQKVEFLVSFYNNEISEKSEIFDDQFSVERPDGSNFTLKIRSTKLEDSAMYFCASYRLGWSGGYTFGSGTRLTVV.

The chain has TRBV18 and TRBJ2-7; tentatively, D is TRBD2 (6 bases). The CDR3 contains 14 residues. The V and J ends lost 3 bases and 6 bases respectively, with 15 bases between them. CDR1 and CDR2 from the germline V gene are KGHSH and LQKENI. The CDR3 is CASSPREWGSEQYF. CDR3 bases: TGTGCCAGCTCACCTCGGGAGTGGGGATCCGAGCAGTACTTC.

V gene TRBV6-5 combines with J gene TRBJ1-4; D gene unclear. V was pared by 6 bases and J by 0 bases, with 8 bases between. The germline V gene has CDR1 MNHEY and CDR2 SVGAGI. This CDR3 has 14 residues. The CDR3: CASSVSATNEKLFF. The CDR3 DNA reads as TGTGCCAGCAGCGTCTCAGCAACTAATGAAAAACTGTTTTTT.

This chain uses TRBV28 with TRBJ1-2; D not resolved. The CDR3 is 13 amino acids. With 7 bases removed from V and 8 bases from J, the gap between germline ends came to 17 bases. Germline-derived CDR1 and CDR2 are MDHEN and SYDVKM. CDR3: CASTARRARGYTF. CDR3 nucleotide sequence: TGTGCCAGCACTGCGAGGAGGGCTAGGGGCTACACCTTC.

This chain connects TRBV6-6 to TRBJ2-7; D perhaps matches TRBD1 (6 bases). Germline values: CDR1 MNHNY, CDR2 SVGAGI (reference sequence). With 5 bases removed from V and 1 base from J, the gap between germline ends came to 9 bases. This CDR3 is built from 13 residues. The CDR3, as DNA: TGTGCCAGCAGTAGGACAGAATCCTACGAGCAGTACTTC. Translated: CASSRTESYEQYF.

The gene calls are TRBV18 and TRBJ2-5; 12 bases are shared with TRBD2. Germline CDR1 reads KGHSH; CDR2 reads LQKENI. J lost 5 bases, V lost 4 bases, and 8 bases had no gene match. There are 16 residues in the CDR3. CDR3 sequence reads: CASSLPGLAGPETQYF. The DNA of the CDR3 is TGTGCCAGCTCACTTCCCGGACTAGCGGGGCCGGAGACCCAGTACTTC.

The V and J genes are TRBV5-1 and TRBJ1-1; the D is unclear. CDR1 is SGHRS and CDR2 is YFSETQ in the germline V gene. The CDR3 is 16 residues long. The V end lost 2 bases, the J end lost 2 bases, and 16 bases lay between the germline ends. CDR3 in DNA: TGCGCCAGCAGCTTAGCGGGATCGTGGTCAAACACTGAAGCTTTCTTT. Translated: CASSLAGSWSNTEAFF.

J is TRBJ2-3 and V is TRBV28; either TRBD1 or TRBD2 may fit D (5 bases each). The CDR3 consists of 19 residues. Germline V lookup: CDR1 MDHEN, CDR2 SYDVKM. The ends were cut back, 3 bases at V and 3 bases at J, with 25 bases in the middle. The chain's CDR3 is CASSLARLPGTPETDTQYF. CDR3 DNA: TGTGCCAGCAGTTTGGCCCGGCTGCCCGGGACCCCCGAGACAGATACGCAGTATTTT.

The V gene is TRBV2, the J gene TRBJ2-3; weak D call: TRBD2 (6 bases). Between the trimmed V and J ends, which lost 4 bases and 1 base, there was a span of 9 bases. Germline lookup yields CDR1 SNHLY and CDR2 FYNNEI. The CDR3 totals 14 residues. This CDR3 reads CASSVASGTDTQYF. CDR3 DNA sequence: TGTGCCAGCAGTGTGGCTAGCGGCACAGATACGCAGTATTTT.

This clone has only one observation. The chain uses TRBV28 and TRBJ2-7; D might be TRBD1 (6 bases). The V gene lost 8 bases and the J gene lost 0 bases, with 14 bases spanning the gap. From germline, CDR1 is MDHEN and CDR2 SYDVKM. This CDR3 contains 14 residues. For the CDR3, the DNA is TGTGCCAGCCGACGGACAGCAAGCTCCTACGAGCAGTACTTC. Translated, it gives CASRRTASSYEQYF.

The V gene is TRBV18, the J gene TRBJ1-4, with 9 bases fitting TRBD1. Germline trimming cut 1 base from V and 8 bases from J; bases unmatched to any gene: 5. Germline values: CDR1 KGHSH, CDR2 LQKENI. The CDR3 consists of 15 residues. CDR3 amino acids: CASSPQGQGQEKLFF. CDR3 coding DNA: TGTGCCAGCTCACCACAGGGACAGGGCCAAGAAAAACTGTTTTTT.

This rearrangement joins TRBV7-3 to TRBJ2-3; D remains unclear. Germline assignment: CDR1 SGHTA and CDR2 FQGTGA. Trimming removed 5 bases from V and 0 bases from J, with 9 bases in between. The CDR3 totals 14 residues. CDR3 loop: CASSRDVSTDTQYF. The CDR3 DNA follows: TGTGCCAGCAGCCGAGATGTTAGCACAGATACGCAGTATTTT. The whole variable domain, remainder taken from reference TRBV7-3 and TRBJ2-3, is GAGVSQTPSNKVTEKGKYVELRCDPISGHTALYWYRQSLGQGPEFLIYFQGTGAADDSGLPNDRFFAVRPEGSVSTLKIQRTERGDSAVYLCASSRDVSTDTQYFGPGTRLTVL.

The J gene is TRBJ2-3, the V gene TRBV2; TRBD1 matches 9 bases. Germline V lookup: CDR1 SNHLY, CDR2 FYNNEI. V shed 7 bases, J shed 1 base, and the junction held 3 bases outside the gene matches. The CDR3 covers 14 residues. As DNA, the CDR3 is TGTGCCAGCAAGAGGGACAGGGGCACAGATACGCAGTATTTT. Translation: CASKRDRGTDTQYF.

The chain links TRBV11-2 to TRBJ2-1; 7 bases line up with TRBD2. The ends lost 2 bases at V and 0 bases at J; junction bases unmatched: 10. Germline CDR1 SGHAT, CDR2 FQNNGV. This CDR3 is 18 amino acids long. The CDR3 bases are TGTGCCAGCAGCTTACGGCGGGCTAGCGGAAGCTCCTACAATGAGCAGTTCTTC. Amino acid sequence: CASSLRRASGSSYNEQFF.

In its sample, this clone was seen once. The chain combines TRBV4-2 with TRBJ2-7; 8 bases map to TRBD2. The J segment lost 1 base and the V segment lost 1 base, leaving 3 bases of the junction unmatched. CDR1 LGHNA and CDR2 YNFKEQ come from the germline V gene. The length of the CDR3 is 15 residues. CDR3 DNA: TGTGCCAGCAGCCAAGCGACTAGCGTATCCTACGAGCAGTACTTC. Encoded protein: CASSQATSVSYEQYF.

This sequence joins TRBV18 and TRBJ1-2; no firm D call. Germline V gene lookup returns CDR1 KGHSH and CDR2 LQKENI. Trimming left V 0 bases short and J 5 bases short, with 10 bases between. The CDR3 sequence is 14 residues long. The CDR3 nucleotides read TGTGCCAGCTCACCACCGACTGCCTCTTATGGCTACACCTTC. This encodes CASSPPTASYGYTF.

This clone was seen a few times. This chain uses TRBV6-1 with TRBJ2-5; 12 bases map to TRBD2. Germline CDR1 MNHNS, CDR2 SASEGT. There are 20 residues in the CDR3. V trimming: 1 base; J trimming: 2 bases; junction bases outside the gene matches: 14. The CDR3 spells CASSEGKLAGGRNLQETQYF. The CDR3 DNA follows: TGTGCCAGCAGTGAAGGGAAACTAGCGGGGGGCCGGAACCTTCAAGAGACCCAGTACTTC.

This chain links TRBV7-9 with TRBJ2-2, with unresolved D. Germline V gene data show CDR1 as SEHNR and CDR2 as FQNEAQ (reference sequence). The CDR3 extends over 12 amino acids. V was pared by 7 bases and J by 7 bases, with 10 bases between. CDR3 in amino acids: CASTRAIGELFF. Here the CDR3 DNA reads TGTGCCAGCACCCGAGCGATCGGGGAGCTGTTTTTT.